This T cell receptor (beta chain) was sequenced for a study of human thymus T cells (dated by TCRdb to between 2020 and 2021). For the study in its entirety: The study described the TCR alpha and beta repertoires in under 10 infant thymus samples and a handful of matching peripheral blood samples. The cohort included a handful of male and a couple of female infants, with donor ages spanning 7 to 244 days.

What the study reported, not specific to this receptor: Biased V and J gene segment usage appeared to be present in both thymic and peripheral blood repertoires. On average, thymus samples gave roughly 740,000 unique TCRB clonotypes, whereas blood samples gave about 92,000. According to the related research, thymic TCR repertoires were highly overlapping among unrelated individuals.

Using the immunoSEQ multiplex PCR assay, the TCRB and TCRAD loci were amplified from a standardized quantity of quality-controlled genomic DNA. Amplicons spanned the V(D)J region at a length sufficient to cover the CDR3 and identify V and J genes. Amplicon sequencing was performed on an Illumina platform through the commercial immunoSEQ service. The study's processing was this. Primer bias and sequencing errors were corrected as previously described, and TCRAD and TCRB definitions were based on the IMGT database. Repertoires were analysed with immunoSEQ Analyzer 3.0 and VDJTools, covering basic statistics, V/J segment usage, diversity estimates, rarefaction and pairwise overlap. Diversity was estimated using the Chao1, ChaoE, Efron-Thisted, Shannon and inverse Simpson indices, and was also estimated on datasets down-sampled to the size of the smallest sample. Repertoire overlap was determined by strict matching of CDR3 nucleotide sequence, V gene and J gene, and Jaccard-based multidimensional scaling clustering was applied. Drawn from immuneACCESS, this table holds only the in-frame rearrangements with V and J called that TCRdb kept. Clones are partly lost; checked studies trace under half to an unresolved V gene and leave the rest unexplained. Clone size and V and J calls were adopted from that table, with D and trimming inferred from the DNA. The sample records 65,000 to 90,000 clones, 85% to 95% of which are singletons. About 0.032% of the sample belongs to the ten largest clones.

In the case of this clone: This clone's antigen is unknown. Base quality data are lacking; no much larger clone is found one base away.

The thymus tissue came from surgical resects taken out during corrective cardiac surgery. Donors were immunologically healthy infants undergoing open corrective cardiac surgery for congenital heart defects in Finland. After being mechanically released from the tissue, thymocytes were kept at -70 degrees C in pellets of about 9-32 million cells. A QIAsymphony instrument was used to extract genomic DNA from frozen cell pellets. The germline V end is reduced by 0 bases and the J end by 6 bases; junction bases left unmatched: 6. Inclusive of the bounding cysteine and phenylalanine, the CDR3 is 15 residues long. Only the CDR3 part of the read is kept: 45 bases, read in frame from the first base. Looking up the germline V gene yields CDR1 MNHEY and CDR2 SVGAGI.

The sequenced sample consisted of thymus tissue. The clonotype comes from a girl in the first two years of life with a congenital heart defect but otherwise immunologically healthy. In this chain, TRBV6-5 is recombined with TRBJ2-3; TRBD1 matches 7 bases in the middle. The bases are TGTGCCAGCAGTTACTCGTCAGGGGGAGTGGATACGCAGTATTTT. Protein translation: CASSYSSGGVDTQYF.